This TCR beta chain appears in the sequencing data of a study of blood T cell repertoires in COVID-19. Whole-study context: Acute and convalescent COVID-19 specimens originated in the United States, Italy and Spain. PBMCs, B-cell-depleted T cells, or T cells were the source of the cDNA or gDNA that made up the material.

Losses at the gene ends were 9 bases for V and 9 bases for J; bases not matched to a gene: 5. Germline assignment: CDR1 MNHEY and CDR2 SMNVEV (reference sequence). CDR3 length: 12 amino acids. Original data processing: Nucleated cell number was recorded as an estimate derived from reference gene primer amplification. The assay was immunoSEQ multiplex PCR, and TCRdb's table has in-frame clones only and misses some. Clone size and the V and J calls come from that table; the DNA yielded D and trimming. The profile shows about 260,000 clones, less than 90% of them singletons. The gene calls are TRBV27 and TRBJ1-6; TRBD1 matches 7 bases. The clonotype originates from a man between 60 and 75 years old who had recovered from COVID-19. Sequencing used peripheral blood. CDR3 DNA: TGTGCCAGTCGACAGGGAGGTTCACCCCTCCACTTT. It is translated as CASRQGGSPLHF.